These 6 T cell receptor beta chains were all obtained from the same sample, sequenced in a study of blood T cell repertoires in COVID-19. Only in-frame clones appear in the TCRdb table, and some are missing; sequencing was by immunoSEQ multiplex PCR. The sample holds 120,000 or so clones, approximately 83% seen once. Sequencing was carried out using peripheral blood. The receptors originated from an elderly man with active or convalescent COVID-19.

In DNA form, the CDR3 reads TGTGCCAGCAAGGGTGCCGGGATCCATCAGCCCCAGCATTTT. Its translation: CASKGAGIHQPQHF. The rearrangement links TRBV11-2 to TRBJ1-5; D not certain. The ends were cut back, 7 bases at V and 5 bases at J, with 15 bases in the middle. This CDR3 is 14 amino acids long. Germline V gives CDR1 SGHAT, CDR2 FQNNGV.

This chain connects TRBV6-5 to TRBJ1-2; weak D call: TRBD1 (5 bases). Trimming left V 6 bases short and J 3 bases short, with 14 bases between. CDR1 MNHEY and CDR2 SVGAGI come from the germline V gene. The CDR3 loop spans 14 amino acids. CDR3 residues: CASRTAGVYYGYTF. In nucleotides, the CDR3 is TGTGCCAGCAGGACCGCGGGGGTCTACTATGGCTACACCTTC.

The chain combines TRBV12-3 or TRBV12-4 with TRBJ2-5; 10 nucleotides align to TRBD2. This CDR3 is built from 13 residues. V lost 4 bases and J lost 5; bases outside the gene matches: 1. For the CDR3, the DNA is TGTGCCAGCAGTTGGACTAGCGGTGAGACCCAGTACTTC. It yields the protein CASSWTSGETQYF.

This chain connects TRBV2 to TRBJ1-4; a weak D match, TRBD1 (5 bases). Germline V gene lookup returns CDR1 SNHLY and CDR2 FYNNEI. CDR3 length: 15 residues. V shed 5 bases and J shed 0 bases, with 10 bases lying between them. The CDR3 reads CASSKRQPTNEKLFF. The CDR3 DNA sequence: TGTGCCAGCAGTAAAAGACAGCCAACTAATGAAAAACTGTTTTTT.

The CDR3 coding sequence is TGTGCCAGCAGTGCCCAGGCAGGGCCTCAAGAGACCCAGTACTTC. Translation gives CASSAQAGPQETQYF. The chain uses TRBV6-4 and TRBJ2-5; D perhaps matches TRBD1 (5 bases). Germline CDR1 and CDR2: MRHNA and SNTAGT. Trimming removed 4 bases at V and 2 bases at J, with 14 bases between. The CDR3 contains 15 residues.

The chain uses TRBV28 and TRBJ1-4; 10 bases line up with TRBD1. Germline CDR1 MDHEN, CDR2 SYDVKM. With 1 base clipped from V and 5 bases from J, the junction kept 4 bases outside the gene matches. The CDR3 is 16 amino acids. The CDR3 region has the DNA TGTGCCAGCAGTTTATATAAGGGACAGGGGAATGAAAAACTGTTTTTT. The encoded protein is CASSLYKGQGNEKLFF.